This TCR beta chain is from a study of T cell responses to AZD1222 COVID-19 vaccine. Study outcomes and limitations: The span of vaccine-associated CD4 TCRs extended across spike, with dominance at 160-218 and 743-854.

The V gene end was trimmed by 6 bases and the J gene end by 2 bases; junction bases not matched to a gene: 3. In germline, CDR1 is MDHEN, CDR2 SYDVKM. The CDR3 extends over 13 amino acids. For this clone: The antigen is not known. The same CDR3 also results from other DNA sequences found in this sample.

Profiling relied on immunoSEQ multiplex PCR, and the TCRdb table lists in-frame clones only, not all of them. This sample has 180,000 or so clones; around 92% occur once, and the top ten carry roughly 1.4%. This receptor was identified in an adult who received the AZD1222 COVID-19 vaccine. This chain joins TRBV28 and TRBJ1-2, with 7 nucleotides matching TRBD1. Source: peripheral blood, taken 28 days after the second AZD1222 dose. DNA of the CDR3: TGTGCCAGCAGCCTGGGACAGAACTATGGCTACACCTTC. This translates into CASSLGQNYGYTF.